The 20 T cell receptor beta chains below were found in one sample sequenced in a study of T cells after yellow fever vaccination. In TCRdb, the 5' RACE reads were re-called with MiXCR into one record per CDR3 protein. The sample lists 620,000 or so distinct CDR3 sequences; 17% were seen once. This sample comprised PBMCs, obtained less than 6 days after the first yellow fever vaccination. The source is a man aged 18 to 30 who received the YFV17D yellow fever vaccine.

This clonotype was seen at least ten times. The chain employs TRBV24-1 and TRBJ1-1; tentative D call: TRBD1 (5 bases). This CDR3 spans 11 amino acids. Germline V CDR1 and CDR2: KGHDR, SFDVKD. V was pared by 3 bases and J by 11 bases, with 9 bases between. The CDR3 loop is CATSDGTSAFF. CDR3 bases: TGTGCCACCAGTGATGGGACGAGTGCTTTCTTT.

CDR3 nucleotide sequence: TGTGCCAGCAGCCCCTCGACCCGACACGGGGGCTACGAGCAGTACTTC. It yields the protein CASSPSTRHGGYEQYF. The chain uses TRBV7-8 and TRBJ2-7; D might be TRBD2 (6 bases). Germline lookup yields CDR1 SGHVS and CDR2 FQNEAQ. V was pared by 5 bases and J by 3 bases, with 20 bases between. The CDR3 consists of 16 residues.

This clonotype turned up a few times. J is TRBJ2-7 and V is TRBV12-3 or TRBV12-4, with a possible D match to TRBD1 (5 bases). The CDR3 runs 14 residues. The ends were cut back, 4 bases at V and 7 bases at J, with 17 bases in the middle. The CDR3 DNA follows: TGTGCCAGCAGTTCTTGGCAGGGCTTGGAGGAGCAGTACTTC. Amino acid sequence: CASSSWQGLEEQYF.

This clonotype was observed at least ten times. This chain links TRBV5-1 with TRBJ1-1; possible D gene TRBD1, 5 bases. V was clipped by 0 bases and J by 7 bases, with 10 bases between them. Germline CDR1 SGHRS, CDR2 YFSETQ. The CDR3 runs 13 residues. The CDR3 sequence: CASSLAGIGEAFF. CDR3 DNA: TGCGCCAGCAGCTTGGCAGGGATTGGTGAAGCTTTCTTT.

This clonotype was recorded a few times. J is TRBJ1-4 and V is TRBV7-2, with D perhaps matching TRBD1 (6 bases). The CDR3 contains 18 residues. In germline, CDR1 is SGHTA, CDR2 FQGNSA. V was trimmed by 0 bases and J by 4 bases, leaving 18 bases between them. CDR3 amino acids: CASSLAAAGDIFNEKLFF. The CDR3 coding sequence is TGTGCCAGCAGCTTAGCAGCGGCGGGGGACATATTTAATGAAAAACTGTTTTTT.

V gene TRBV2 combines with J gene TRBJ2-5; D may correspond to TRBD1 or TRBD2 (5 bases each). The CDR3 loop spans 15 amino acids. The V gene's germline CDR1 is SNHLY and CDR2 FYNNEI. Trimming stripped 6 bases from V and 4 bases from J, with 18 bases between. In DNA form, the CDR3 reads TGTGCCAGCAGGCGACAGTTGAGGGCCCCAGAGACCCAGTACTTC. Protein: CASRRQLRAPETQYF.

CDR3 in DNA: TGTGCCAGCAGCCAAGCGGCGCCCACAGATACGCAGTATTTT. As protein: CASSQAAPTDTQYF. The rearrangement links TRBV4-2 to TRBJ2-3; D ambiguous. Germline V CDR1 and CDR2: LGHNA, YNFKEQ. This CDR3 comprises 14 residues. Trimming cost V 1 base and J 2 bases, with 7 bases left between them.

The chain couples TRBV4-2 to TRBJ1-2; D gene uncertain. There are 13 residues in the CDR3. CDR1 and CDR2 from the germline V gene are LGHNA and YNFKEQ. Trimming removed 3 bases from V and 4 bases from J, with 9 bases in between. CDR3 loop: CASSQPLAYGYTF. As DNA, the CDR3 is TGTGCCAGCAGCCAGCCGCTCGCCTATGGCTACACCTTC.

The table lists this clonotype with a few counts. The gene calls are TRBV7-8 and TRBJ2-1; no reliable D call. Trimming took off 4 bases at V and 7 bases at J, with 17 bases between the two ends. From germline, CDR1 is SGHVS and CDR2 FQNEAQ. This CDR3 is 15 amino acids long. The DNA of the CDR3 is TGTGCCAGCAGCTCGTCTGTGAGAACATCGAATGAGCAGTTCTTC. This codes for CASSSSVRTSNEQFF.

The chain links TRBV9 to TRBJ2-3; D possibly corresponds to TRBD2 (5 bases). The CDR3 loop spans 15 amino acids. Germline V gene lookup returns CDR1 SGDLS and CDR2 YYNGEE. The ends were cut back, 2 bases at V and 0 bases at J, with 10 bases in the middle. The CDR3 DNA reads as TGTGCCAGCAGCGTCGGGATTTATAGCACAGATACGCAGTATTTT. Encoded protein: CASSVGIYSTDTQYF.

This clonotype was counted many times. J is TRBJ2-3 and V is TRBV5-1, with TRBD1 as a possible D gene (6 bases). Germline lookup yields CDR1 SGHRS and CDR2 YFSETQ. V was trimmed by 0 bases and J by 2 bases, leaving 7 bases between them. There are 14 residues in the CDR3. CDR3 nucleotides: TGCGCCAGCAGCTTGGGGGACACCACAGATACGCAGTATTTT. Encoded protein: CASSLGDTTDTQYF.

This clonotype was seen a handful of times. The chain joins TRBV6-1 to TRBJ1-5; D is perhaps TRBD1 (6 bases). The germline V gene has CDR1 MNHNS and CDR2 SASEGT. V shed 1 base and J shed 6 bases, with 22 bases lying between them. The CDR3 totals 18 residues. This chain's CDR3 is CASSEGGPGAGRRQPQHF. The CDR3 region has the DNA TGTGCCAGCAGTGAAGGGGGTCCGGGGGCTGGCAGGCGTCAGCCCCAGCATTTT.

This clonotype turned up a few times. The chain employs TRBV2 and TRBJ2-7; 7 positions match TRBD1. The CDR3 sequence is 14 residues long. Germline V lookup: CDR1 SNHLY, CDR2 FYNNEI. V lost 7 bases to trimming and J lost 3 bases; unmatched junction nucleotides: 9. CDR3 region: CASKVTGTDYEQYF. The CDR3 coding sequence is TGTGCCAGCAAGGTGACCGGGACAGACTACGAGCAGTACTTC.

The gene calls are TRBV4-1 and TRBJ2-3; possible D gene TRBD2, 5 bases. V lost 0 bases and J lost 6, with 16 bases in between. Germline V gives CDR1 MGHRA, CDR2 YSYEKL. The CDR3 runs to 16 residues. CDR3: CASSQEVRLPRDTQYF. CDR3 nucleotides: TGCGCCAGCAGCCAAGAAGTCAGACTACCGAGGGATACGCAGTATTTT.

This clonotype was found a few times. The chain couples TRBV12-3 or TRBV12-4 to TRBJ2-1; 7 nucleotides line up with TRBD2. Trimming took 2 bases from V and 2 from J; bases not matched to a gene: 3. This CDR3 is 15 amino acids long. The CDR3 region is CASSLPREAYNEQFF. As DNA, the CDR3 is TGTGCCAGCAGTTTACCCCGGGAGGCCTACAATGAGCAGTTCTTC.

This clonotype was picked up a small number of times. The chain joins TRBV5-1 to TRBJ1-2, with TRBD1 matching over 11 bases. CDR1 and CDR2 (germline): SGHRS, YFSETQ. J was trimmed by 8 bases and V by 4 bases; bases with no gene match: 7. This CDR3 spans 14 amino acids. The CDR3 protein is CASSPRDRGDGYTF. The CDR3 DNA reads TGCGCCAGCAGCCCCCGGGACAGGGGGGACGGCTACACCTTC. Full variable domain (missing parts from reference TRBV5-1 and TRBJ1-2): KAGVTQTPRYLIKTRGQQVTLSCSPISGHRSVSWYQQTPGQGLQFLFEYFSETQRNKGNFPGRFSGRQFSNSRSEMNVSTLELGDSALYLCASSPRDRGDGYTFGSGTRLTVV.

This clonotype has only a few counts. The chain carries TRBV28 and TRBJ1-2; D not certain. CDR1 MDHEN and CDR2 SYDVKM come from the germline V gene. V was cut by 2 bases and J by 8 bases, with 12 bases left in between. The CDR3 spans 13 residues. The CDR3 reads CASSLEGFLGYTF. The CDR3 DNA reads TGTGCCAGCAGTTTAGAAGGGTTTCTAGGCTACACCTTC.

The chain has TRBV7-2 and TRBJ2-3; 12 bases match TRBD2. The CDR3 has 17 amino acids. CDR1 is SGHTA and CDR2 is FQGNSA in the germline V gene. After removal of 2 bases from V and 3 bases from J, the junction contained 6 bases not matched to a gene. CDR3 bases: TGTGCCAGCAGCTTACTAGCGGGGGGGTTAGGTACAGATACGCAGTATTTT. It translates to CASSLLAGGLGTDTQYF.

The CDR3 reads CASSLEGLETQYF. Written as DNA, the CDR3 is TGCGCCAGCAGCCTGGAGGGCCTCGAGACCCAGTACTTC. V and J are TRBV4-1 and TRBJ2-5; D is perhaps TRBD2 (6 bases). Trimming shortened V by 4 bases and J by 5 bases, and 11 bases separated the two germline ends. Germline V gene lookup returns CDR1 MGHRA and CDR2 YSYEKL. This CDR3 region has 13 residues.

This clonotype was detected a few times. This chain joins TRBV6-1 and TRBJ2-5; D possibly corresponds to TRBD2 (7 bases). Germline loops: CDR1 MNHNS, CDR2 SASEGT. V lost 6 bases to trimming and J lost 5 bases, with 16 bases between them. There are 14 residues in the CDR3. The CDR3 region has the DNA TGTGCCAGCAGCCCTGGGGGGGCCCAGGAGACCCAGTACTTC. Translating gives CASSPGGAQETQYF.